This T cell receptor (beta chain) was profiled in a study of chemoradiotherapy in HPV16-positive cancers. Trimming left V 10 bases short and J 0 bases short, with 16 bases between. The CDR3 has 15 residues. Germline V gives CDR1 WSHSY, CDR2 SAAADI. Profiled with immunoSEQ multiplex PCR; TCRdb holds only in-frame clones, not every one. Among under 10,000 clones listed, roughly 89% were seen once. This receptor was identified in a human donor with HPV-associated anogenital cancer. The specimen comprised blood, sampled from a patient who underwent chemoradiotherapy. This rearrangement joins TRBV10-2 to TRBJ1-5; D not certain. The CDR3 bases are TGCGCCACCGAACCGGGCCTATATAGCAATCAGCCCCAGCATTTT. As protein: CATEPGLYSNQPQHF.